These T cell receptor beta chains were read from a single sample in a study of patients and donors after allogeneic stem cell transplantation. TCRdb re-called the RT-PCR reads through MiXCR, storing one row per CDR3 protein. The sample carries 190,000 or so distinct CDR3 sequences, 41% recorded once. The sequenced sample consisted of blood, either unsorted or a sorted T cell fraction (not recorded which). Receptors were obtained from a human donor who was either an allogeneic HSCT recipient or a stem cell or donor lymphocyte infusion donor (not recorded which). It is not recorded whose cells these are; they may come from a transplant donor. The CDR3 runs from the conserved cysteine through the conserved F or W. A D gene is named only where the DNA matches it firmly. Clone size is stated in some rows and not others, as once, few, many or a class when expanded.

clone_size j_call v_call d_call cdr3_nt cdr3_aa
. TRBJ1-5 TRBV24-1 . TGTGCCACCAGTGACTCCAGGGTTGGCAGCAATCAGCCCCAGCATTTT CATSDSRVGSNQPQHF
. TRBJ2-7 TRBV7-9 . TGTGCCAGCAGGCCTCCCGGGGTCTCCTACGAGCAGTACTTC CASRPPGVSYEQYF
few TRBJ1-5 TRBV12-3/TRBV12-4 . TGTGCCAGCAACCCGGGGTCCGGGAATCAGCCCCAGCATTTT CASNPGSGNQPQHF
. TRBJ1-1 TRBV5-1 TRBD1 TGCGCCAGCAGCTTGCGTGGACAGGGGGAAAAGGGGAACACTGAAGCTTTCTTT CASSLRGQGEKGNTEAFF
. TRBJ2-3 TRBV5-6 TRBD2 TGTGCAAGCAGCTTGCCGTCTAGCGGGAGTTCAGATACGCAGTATTTT CASSLPSSGSSDTQYF
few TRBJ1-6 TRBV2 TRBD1 TGTGCCAGCAGGCCCGGGACAGACTATAATTCACCCCTCCACTTT CASRPGTDYNSPLHF
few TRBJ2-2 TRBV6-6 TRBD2 TGTGCCAGCAGTTACCCAACGGGGACTAGCGGCGCCGGGGAGCTGTTTTTT CASSYPTGTSGAGELFF
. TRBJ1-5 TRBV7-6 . TGTGCCAGCAGCGGGGTGGGAGGGGATCAGCCCCAGCATTTT CASSGVGGDQPQHF
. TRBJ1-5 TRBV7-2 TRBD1 TGTGCCAGCAACCAGGGGGGTCAGCCCCAGCATTTT CASNQGGQPQHF
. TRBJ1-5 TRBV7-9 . TGTGCCAGCAGCTTAGGAGGGGAGGTGCGGCAGCCCCAGCATTTT CASSLGGEVRQPQHF
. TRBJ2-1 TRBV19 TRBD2 TGTGCCAGTAGTCCAGGGACTAGCGGGCCCTCCTACAATGAGCAGTTCTTC CASSPGTSGPSYNEQFF
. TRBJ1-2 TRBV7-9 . TGTGCCAGCAGCTTAGCGATGGCGGCGAACTATGGCTACACCTTC CASSLAMAANYGYTF
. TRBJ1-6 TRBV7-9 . TGTGCCAGCGGGACTTTGGGTCCCTATAATTCACCCCTCCACTTT CASGTLGPYNSPLHF
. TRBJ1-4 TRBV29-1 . TGCAGCGTTGAATTCGGGACGTTGGAAAAACTGTTTTTT CSVEFGTLEKLFF
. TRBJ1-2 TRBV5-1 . TGCGCCAGCAGCTTGGTTCAAGGGGGGATCAACTATGGCTACACCTTC CASSLVQGGINYGYTF
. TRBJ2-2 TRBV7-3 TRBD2 TGTGCCAGCAGCATCGATCCTAGCGGGAGGGCCACGGGGGAGCTGTTTTTT CASSIDPSGRATGELFF
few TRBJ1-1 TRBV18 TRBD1 TGTGCCAGCTCACCAGGAAGGGGGCACAGAAGCACTGAAGCTTTCTTT CASSPGRGHRSTEAFF
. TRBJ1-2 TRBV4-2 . TGTGCCAGCAGCCGAACCAAGGGTCCCTATGGCTACACCTTC CASSRTKGPYGYTF
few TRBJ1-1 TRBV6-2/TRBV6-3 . TGTGCCAGTACCAGGGAAGCTTTCTTT CASTREAFF
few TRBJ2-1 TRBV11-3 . TGTGCCAGCAGCCTCCGACATGACCCTTACAATGAGCAGTTCTTC CASSLRHDPYNEQFF
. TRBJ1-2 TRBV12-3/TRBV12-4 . TGTGCCAGCAGTCCGAACATGCAACCTCCATATGGCTACACCTTC CASSPNMQPPYGYTF
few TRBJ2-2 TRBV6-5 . TGTGCCAGCAGTTGGGGGCCCGGGGAGCTGTTTTTT CASSWGPGELFF
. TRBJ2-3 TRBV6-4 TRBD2 TGTGCCAGCAGTGACTCGAGACTAGCGGGCACAGATACGCAGTATTTT CASSDSRLAGTDTQYF
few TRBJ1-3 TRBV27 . TGTGCCAGCAGTCCGAGGGACGGTGGGTTCTCTGGAAACACCATATATTTT CASSPRDGGFSGNTIYF
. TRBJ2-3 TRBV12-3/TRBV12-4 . TGTGCCAGCGGGCAGGGAACGGTGAATACGCAGTATTTT CASGQGTVNTQYF
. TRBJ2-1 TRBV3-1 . TGTGCCAGCAGCCAGTTTCTAGGAGGCAATGAGCAGTTCTTC CASSQFLGGNEQFF
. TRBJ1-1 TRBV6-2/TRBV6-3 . TGTGCCAGCGGCGCAGGACCGGAGAACACTGAAGCTTTCTTT CASGAGPENTEAFF
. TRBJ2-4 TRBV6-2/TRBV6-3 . TGTGCCAGCAGTTACAGCCCCGTCCTAGCCAAAAACATTCAGTACTTC CASSYSPVLAKNIQYF
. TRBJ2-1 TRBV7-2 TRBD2 TGTGCCAGCAGCTTAGCGGGACTAGTCAATGAGCAGTTCTTC CASSLAGLVNEQFF
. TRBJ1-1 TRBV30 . TGTGCCTGGAGTGTGCGACGGGGGAACACTGAAGCTTTCTTT CAWSVRRGNTEAFF
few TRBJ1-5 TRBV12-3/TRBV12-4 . TGTGCCAGCAGTTTACTTCAGTCCGGGGCCCTCAATCAGCCCCAGCATTTT CASSLLQSGALNQPQHF
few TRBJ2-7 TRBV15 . TGTGCCACCAGCAGAGAGGGCCAGAGCCCCTACGAGCAGTACTTC CATSREGQSPYEQYF
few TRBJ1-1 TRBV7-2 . TGTGCCAGCAGTTCGGTTACTGAAGCTTTCTTT CASSSVTEAFF
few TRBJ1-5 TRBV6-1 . TGTGCCAGCAGTGAAGGTGTACGGGTGGGCAATCAGCCCCAGCATTTT CASSEGVRVGNQPQHF
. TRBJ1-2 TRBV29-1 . TGCAGCGTTGAAGACACCTATCTTAACTATGGCTACACCTTC CSVEDTYLNYGYTF
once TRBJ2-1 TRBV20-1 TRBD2 TGCAGTGCCGCCACGATTTCGGGAGGGACCGGGCCTTACAATGAGCAGTTCTTC CSAATISGGTGPYNEQFF
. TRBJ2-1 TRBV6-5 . TGTGCCAGCAGTTACTCGACGGGGAAGTACAATGAGCAGTTCTTC CASSYSTGKYNEQFF
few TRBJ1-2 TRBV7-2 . TGTGCCAGCAGCTTACAGGGATGGGCCGCCTATGGCTACACCTTC CASSLQGWAAYGYTF
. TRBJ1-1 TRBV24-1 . TGTGCCACCAGTGACCGAACGATCTCGGGCCTTAACACTGAAGCTTTCTTT CATSDRTISGLNTEAFF
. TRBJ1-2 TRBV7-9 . TGTGCCAGCAGCTTAGAACGCAGGATTCTAGAGTATGGCTACACCTTC CASSLERRILEYGYTF
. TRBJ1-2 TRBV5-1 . TGCGCCAGCAGCTTGGGTACGGGGACCATATATGGCTACACCTTC CASSLGTGTIYGYTF
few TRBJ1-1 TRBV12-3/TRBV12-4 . TGTGCCAGCCAAAATAGGACGGGCGGGTTCCAAGCTTTCTTT CASQNRTGGFQAFF
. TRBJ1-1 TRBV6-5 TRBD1 TGTGCCAGCAGTCCTGGGGACAGGGAAGCTTTCTTT CASSPGDREAFF
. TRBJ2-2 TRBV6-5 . TGTGCCAGCAGTTACTCGGGTGCCAACACCGGGGAGCTGTTTTTT CASSYSGANTGELFF